The T cell receptor (beta chain) under discussion was sequenced for a study of shared clonotypes between healthy human individuals. The wider study: The plates for each donor numbered three CD4 naive, three CD4 memory, two CD8 naive and one CD8 memory.

Libraries were prepared by immunoSEQ multiplex PCR; TCRdb keeps only in-frame clonotypes and omits some of them. The sample has around 1,100,000 clones; around 77% are singletons. V gave up 3 bases and J gave up 0 bases, with 14 bases separating them. This CDR3 region has 17 residues. The germline gives CDR1 MNHEY, CDR2 SMNVEV (reference sequence). This clone came up once. The V call is TRBV27, the J call TRBJ2-2; D remains ambiguous. Material for sequencing was memory CD4+ T cells from PBMCs. Subset described: CD45RA-negative fraction. This TCR came from a young man in good health. Some clones in this sample may be carry-over from other donors' samples. This CDR3 reads CASSFSFRLSNTGELFF. For the CDR3, the DNA is TGTGCCAGCAGTTTTAGTTTCAGGCTATCGAACACCGGGGAGCTGTTTTTT.